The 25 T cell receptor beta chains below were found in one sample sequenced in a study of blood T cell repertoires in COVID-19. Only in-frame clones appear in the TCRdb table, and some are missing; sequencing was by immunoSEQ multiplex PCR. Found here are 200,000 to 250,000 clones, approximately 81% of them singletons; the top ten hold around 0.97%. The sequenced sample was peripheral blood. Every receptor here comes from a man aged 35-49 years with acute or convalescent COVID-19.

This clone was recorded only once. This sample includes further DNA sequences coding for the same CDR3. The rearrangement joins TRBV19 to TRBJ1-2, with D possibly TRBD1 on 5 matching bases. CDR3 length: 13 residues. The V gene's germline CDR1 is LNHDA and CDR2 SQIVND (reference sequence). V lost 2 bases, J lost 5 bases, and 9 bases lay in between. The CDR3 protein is CASSIQGGYGYTF. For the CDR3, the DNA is TGTGCCAGTAGTATACAGGGAGGGTATGGCTACACCTTC.

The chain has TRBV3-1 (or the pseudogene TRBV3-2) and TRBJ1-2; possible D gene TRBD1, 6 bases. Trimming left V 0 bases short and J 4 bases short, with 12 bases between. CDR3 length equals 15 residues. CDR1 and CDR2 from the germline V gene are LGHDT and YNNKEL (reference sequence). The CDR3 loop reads CASSQDSRGVYGYTF. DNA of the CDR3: TGTGCCAGCAGCCAAGACTCCAGGGGCGTCTATGGCTACACCTTC.

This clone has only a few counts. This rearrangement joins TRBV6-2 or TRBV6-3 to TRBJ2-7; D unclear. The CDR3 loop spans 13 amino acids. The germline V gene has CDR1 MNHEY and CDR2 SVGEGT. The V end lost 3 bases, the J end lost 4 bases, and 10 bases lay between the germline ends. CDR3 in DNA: TGTGCCAGCAGTTATCAAACAGAGTACGAGCAGTACTTC. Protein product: CASSYQTEYEQYF.

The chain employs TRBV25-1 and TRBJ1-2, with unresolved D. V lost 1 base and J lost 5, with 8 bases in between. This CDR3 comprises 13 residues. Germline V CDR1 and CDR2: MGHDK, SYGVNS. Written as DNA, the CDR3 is TGTGCCAGCAGTGAATTCGGCGGGTATGGCTACACCTTC. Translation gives CASSEFGGYGYTF.

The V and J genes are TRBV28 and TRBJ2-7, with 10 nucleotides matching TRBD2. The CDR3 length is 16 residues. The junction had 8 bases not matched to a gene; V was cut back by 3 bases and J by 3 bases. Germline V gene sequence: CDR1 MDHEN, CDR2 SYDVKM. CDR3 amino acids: CASSLILLAGNYEQYF. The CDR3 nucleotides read TGTGCCAGCAGTTTGATCTTACTAGCGGGGAACTACGAGCAGTACTTC.

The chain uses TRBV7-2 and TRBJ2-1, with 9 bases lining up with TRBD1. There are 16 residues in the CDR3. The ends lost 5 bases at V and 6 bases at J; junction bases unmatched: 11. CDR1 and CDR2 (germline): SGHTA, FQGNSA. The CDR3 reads CASSNSWDRALNEQFF. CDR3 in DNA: TGTGCCAGCAGCAACTCCTGGGACAGGGCACTCAATGAGCAGTTCTTC.

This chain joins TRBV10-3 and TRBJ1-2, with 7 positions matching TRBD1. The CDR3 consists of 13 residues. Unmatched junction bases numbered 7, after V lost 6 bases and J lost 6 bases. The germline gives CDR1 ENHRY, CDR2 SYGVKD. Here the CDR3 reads CAIRDTGEDGYTF. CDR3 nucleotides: TGTGCCATCAGAGATACAGGGGAGGATGGCTACACCTTC.

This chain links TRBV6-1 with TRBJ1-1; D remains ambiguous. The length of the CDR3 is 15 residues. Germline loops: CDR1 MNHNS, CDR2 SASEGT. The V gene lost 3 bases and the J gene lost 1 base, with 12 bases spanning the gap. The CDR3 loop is CASSEVYGQNTEAFF. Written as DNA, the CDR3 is TGTGCCAGCAGTGAGGTGTATGGGCAGAACACTGAAGCTTTCTTT.

The DNA for the CDR3 is TGTGCCAGCAGTTCACTTCCTACAGGGATTAGGCCTGGAAACACCATATATTTT. Translating gives CASSSLPTGIRPGNTIYF. The chain employs TRBV2 and TRBJ1-3; D is possibly TRBD1 (6 bases). The CDR3 length is 18 residues. Trimming removed 5 bases at V and 2 bases at J, with 22 bases between. CDR1 and CDR2 from the germline V gene are SNHLY and FYNNEI. Full variable domain (remainder filled in from reference TRBV2 and TRBJ1-3): EPEVTQTPSHQVTQMGQEVILRCVPISNHLYFYWYRQILGQKVEFLVSFYNNEISEKSEIFDDQFSVERPDGSNFTLKIRSTKLEDSAMYFCASSSLPTGIRPGNTIYFGEGSWLTVV.

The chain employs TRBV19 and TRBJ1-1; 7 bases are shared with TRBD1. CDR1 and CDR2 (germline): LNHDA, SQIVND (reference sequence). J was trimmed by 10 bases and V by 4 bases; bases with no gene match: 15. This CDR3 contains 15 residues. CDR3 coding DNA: TGTGCCAGTAGTAAACCCGGGGACAGTATAATGTTAGCTTTCTTT. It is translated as CASSKPGDSIMLAFF. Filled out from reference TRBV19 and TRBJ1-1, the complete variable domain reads DGGITQSPKYLFRKEGQNVTLSCEQNLNHDAMYWYRQDPGQGLRLIYYSQIVNDFQKGDIAEGYSVSREKKESFPLTVTSAQKNPTAFYLCASSKPGDSIMLAFFGQGTRLTVV.

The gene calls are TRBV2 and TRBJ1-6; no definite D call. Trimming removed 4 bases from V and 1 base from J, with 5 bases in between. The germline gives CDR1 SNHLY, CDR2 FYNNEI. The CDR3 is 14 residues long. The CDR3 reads CASSAESYNSPLHF. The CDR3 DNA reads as TGTGCCAGCAGTGCCGAGTCCTATAATTCACCCCTCCACTTT. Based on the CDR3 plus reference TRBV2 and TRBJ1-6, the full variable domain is EPEVTQTPSHQVTQMGQEVILRCVPISNHLYFYWYRQILGQKVEFLVSFYNNEISEKSEIFDDQFSVERPDGSNFTLKIRSTKLEDSAMYFCASSAESYNSPLHFGNGTRLTVT.

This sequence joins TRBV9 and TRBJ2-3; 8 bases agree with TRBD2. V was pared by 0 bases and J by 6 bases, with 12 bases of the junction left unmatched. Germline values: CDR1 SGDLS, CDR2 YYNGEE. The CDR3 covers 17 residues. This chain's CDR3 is CASSVDQGGGYADTQYF. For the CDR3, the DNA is TGTGCCAGCAGCGTAGACCAAGGCGGGGGGTATGCGGATACGCAGTATTTT.

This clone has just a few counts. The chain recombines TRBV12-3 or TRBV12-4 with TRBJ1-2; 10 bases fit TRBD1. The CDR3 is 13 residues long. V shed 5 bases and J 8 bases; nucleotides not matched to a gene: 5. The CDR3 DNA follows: TGTGCCAGCAGTGACGGGACAGGGGAGGGCTACACCTTC. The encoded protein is CASSDGTGEGYTF.

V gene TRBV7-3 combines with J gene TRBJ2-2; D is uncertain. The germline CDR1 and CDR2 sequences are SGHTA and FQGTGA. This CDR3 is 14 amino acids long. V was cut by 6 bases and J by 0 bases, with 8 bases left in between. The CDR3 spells CASRPQSNTGELFF. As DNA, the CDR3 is TGTGCCAGCAGGCCCCAGTCGAACACCGGGGAGCTGTTTTTT.

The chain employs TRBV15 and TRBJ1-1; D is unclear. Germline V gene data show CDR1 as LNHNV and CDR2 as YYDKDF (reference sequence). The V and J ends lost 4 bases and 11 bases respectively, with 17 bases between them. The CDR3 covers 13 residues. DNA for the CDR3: TGTGCCACCAGCACCGCGGCTGTGCCGGGGGCTTTCTTT. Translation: CATSTAAVPGAFF.

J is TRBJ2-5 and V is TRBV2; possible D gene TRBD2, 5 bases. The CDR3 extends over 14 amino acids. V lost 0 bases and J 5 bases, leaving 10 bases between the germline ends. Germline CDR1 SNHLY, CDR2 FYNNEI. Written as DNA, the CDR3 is TGTGCCAGCAGTGAAGCGTTAGCGACGGAGACCCAGTACTTC. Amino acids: CASSEALATETQYF.

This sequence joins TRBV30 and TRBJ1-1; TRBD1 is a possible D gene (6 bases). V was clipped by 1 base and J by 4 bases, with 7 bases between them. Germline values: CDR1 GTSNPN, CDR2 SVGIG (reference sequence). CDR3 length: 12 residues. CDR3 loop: CAWSGTATEAFF. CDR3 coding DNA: TGTGCCTGGAGTGGGACAGCCACTGAAGCTTTCTTT.

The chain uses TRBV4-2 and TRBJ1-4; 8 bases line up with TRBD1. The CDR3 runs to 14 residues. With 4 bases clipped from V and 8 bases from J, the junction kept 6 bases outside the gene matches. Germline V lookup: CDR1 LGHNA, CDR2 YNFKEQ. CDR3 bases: TGTGCCAGCAGCCCTGGGCGGACAGGGGAAAAACTGTTTTTT. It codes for CASSPGRTGEKLFF.

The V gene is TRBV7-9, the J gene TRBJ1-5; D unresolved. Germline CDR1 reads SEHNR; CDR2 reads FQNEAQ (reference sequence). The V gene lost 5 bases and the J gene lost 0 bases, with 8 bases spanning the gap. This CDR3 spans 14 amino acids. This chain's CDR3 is CASSPLYSNQPQHF. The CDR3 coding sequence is TGTGCCAGCAGCCCCCTGTATAGCAATCAGCCCCAGCATTTT.

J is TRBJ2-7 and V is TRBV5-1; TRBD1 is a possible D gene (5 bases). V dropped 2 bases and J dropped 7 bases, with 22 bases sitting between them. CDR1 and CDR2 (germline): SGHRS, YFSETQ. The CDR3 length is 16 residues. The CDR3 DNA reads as TGCGCCAGCAGCTTACTGGCCAGTGGGGCGATATCGGAGCAGTACTTC. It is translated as CASSLLASGAISEQYF.

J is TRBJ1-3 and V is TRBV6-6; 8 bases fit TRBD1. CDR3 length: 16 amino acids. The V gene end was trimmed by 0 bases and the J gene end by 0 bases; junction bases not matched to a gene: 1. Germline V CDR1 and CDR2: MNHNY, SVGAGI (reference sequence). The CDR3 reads CASSYSQGASGNTIYF. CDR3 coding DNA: TGTGCCAGCAGTTACTCGCAGGGGGCCTCTGGAAACACCATATATTTT.

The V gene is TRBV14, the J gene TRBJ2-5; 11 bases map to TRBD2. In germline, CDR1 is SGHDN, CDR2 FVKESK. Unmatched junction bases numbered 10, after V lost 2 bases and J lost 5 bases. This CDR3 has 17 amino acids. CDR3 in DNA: TGTGCCAGCAGCCAATGGAGACTAGCGGGGACACGGGAGACCCAGTACTTC. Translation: CASSQWRLAGTRETQYF.

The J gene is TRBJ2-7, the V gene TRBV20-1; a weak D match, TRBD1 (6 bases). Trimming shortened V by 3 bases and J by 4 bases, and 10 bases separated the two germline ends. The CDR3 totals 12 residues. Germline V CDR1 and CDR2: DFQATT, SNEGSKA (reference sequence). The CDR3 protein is CSASVDSYEQYF. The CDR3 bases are TGCAGTGCTAGTGTGGACAGTTACGAGCAGTACTTC.

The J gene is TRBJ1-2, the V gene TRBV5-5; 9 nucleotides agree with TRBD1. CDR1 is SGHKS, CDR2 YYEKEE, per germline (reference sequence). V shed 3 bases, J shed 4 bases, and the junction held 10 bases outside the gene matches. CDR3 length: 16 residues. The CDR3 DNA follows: TGTGCCAGCAGCTACTCCGGGACAGGGTTGAGCTATGGCTACACCTTC. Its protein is CASSYSGTGLSYGYTF.

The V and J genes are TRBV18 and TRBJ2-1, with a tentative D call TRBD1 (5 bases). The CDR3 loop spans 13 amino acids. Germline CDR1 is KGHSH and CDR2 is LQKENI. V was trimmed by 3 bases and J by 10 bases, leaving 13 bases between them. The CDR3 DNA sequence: TGTGCCAGCTCACCGGGCAGGGTTGGGGAGCAGTTCTTC. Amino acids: CASSPGRVGEQFF.